This T cell receptor beta chain is drawn from a study of T cells after yellow fever vaccination. General study results and limits: Most primary-vaccination clones recurred post-booster (under 98% CD4, over 70% CD8).

5'RACE template switching produced TCR cDNA carrying a universal primer site and UMIs. In TCRdb, the 5' RACE reads were re-called with MiXCR into one record per CDR3 protein. The sample carries more than 350,000 distinct CDR3 sequences, 11% recorded once. As concerns this clonotype: Antigen: not known.

The sample was PBMCs, taken on the day of the first yellow fever vaccination. This receptor was taken from a man in his late teens or twenties who received the YFV17D yellow fever vaccine.

CDR3 in amino acids: CATSSVSGGANTDTQYF. In DNA form, the CDR3 reads TGTGCCACCAGCAGTGTTAGCGGGGGGGCAAACACAGATACGCAGTATTTT. This sequence joins TRBV15 and TRBJ2-3; 11 bases fit TRBD2. The CDR3 spans 17 residues. J gave up 2 bases and V 3 bases, and 7 bases lay outside the gene matches. CDR1 and CDR2 from the germline V gene are LNHNV and YYDKDF (reference sequence).